The clone carrying this TCR beta chain was counted once. What it binds is unknown. Germline CDR1 is KGHSY and CDR2 is FQNENV. Losses at the gene ends were 0 bases for V and 0 bases for J; bases not matched to a gene: 3. The CDR3 has 17 amino acids. Treatment specified: some 20 received Ad26.COV2.S at low or high dose, single or two shots; roughly five received placebo; per-sample allocation not given. Sampling was done on day 63 after the first vaccine or placebo injection. Spike of the Wuhan-strain SARS-CoV-2 was expressed by an Ad26 vector, which formed the vaccine. Profiled with immunoSEQ multiplex PCR; TCRdb holds only in-frame clones, not every one. The repertoire holds under 550,000 clones, with roughly 90% as singletons. The data stem from a study of Ad26.COV2.S vaccination and SARS-CoV-2 variants. Turning to the study itself: The donor was enrolled in the Ad26.COV2.S arm of the COV1001 trial. Findings and caveats of the study: Substantial breadth was reported for post-vaccination spike-specific CD8+ and CD4+ T cells. Placebo and vaccine recipients had non-spike TCR breadth that was similar.

The sequencing here drew on peripheral blood, taken in a trial of Ad26.COV2.S vaccine versus placebo. The rearrangement links TRBV16 to TRBJ1-4, with 8 bases lining up with TRBD1. This clonotype was obtained from a person between 18 and 65 years old who received the Ad26.COV2.S COVID-19 vaccine or a placebo. The CDR3 DNA reads as TGTGCCAGCAGCCAATCATTGGACAGGGCAACTAATGAAAAACTGTTTTTT. Amino acids: CASSQSLDRATNEKLFF.